This TCR beta chain was identified in a study of radiotherapy plus CTLA-4 blockade in lung cancer. V trimming: 6 bases; J trimming: 7 bases; junction bases outside the gene matches: 10. The germline V gene encodes CDR1 LGHNT and CDR2 FRNRAP. The CDR3 has 15 amino acids. Profiled with immunoSEQ multiplex PCR; TCRdb holds only in-frame clones, not every one. This table has approximately 78,000 clones, around four fifths appearing once. This rearrangement joins TRBV12-5 to TRBJ1-4; 8 nucleotides line up with TRBD1. This clonotype originated in a human donor with non-small cell lung cancer who had a complete response to radiotherapy plus ipilimumab. This specimen was peripheral blood, taken from a patient treated with radiotherapy plus ipilimumab. CDR3 loop: CASGTRTGLGEKLFF. The CDR3 nucleotides read TGTGCTAGTGGCACACGGACAGGGCTAGGTGAAAAACTGTTTTTT.